Sequencing of this T cell receptor beta chain was carried out in a study of beta chain features in type 1 diabetes. A remark on this clone: Antigen specificity is unknown.

Germline V CDR1 and CDR2: SGHRS, YFSETQ. The CDR3 runs 12 residues. Reverse transcription of all isolated RNA meant that expressed TCRB transcripts were sequenced. The assay was immunoSEQ multiplex PCR, and TCRdb's table has in-frame clones only and misses some. The repertoire has fewer than 45,000 clones, approximately 62% of them found once; the top ten carry around 1.7%. Findings and caveats of the study: TCRB CDR3s were moderately but significantly shorter in Type 1 diabetes patients in all four CD4+ subsets.

Source material: Tregs from blood. The V and J genes are TRBV5-1 and TRBJ2-7; no clear D gene. The DNA matches TRBJ2-5 better at its end, which makes the J call doubtful. This sequence originates from a man under 40 with type 1 diabetes. Some clones in this sample may be carry-over from other donors' samples. The CDR3 loop reads CASRRWGETQYF. DNA of the CDR3: TGCGCCAGCAGAAGGTGGGGAGAGACCCAGTACTTC.